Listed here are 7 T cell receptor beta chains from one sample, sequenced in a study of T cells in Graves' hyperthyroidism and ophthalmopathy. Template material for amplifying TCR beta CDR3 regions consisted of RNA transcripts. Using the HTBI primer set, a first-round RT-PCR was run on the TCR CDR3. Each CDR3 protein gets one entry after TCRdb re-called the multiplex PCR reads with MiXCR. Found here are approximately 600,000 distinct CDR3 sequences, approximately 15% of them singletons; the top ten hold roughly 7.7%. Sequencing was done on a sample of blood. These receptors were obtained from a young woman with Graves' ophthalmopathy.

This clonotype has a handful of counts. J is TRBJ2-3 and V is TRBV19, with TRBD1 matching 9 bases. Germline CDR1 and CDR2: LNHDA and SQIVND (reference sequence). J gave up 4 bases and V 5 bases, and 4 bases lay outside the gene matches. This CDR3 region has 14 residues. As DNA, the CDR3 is TGTGCCAGTAGTGTCACAGGGGGCCCAGATACGCAGTATTTT. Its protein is CASSVTGGPDTQYF.

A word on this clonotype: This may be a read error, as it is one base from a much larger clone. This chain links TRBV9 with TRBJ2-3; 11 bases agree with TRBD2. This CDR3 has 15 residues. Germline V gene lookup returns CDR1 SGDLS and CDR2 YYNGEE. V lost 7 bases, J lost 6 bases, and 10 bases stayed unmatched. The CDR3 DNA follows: TGTGCCAGCGGCGCCACTAGCGGGAGTCAGGATACGCAGTATTTT. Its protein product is CASGATSGSQDTQYF.

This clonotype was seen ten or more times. DNA for the CDR3: TGTGCCAGCAGTTACGTAATCTCTGGGGCCAACGTCCTGACTTTC. This encodes CASSYVISGANVLTF. The chain uses TRBV6-5 and TRBJ2-6, with D unclear. Germline assignment: CDR1 MNHEY and CDR2 SVGAGI. The CDR3 extends over 15 amino acids. Trimming shortened V by 2 bases and J by 0 bases, and 5 bases separated the two germline ends.

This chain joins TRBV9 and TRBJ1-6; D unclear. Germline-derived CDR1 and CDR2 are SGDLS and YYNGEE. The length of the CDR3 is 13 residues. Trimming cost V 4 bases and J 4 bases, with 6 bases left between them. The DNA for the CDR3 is TGTGCCAGCAGCTCCTATTATAATTCACCCCTCCACTTT. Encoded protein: CASSSYYNSPLHF.

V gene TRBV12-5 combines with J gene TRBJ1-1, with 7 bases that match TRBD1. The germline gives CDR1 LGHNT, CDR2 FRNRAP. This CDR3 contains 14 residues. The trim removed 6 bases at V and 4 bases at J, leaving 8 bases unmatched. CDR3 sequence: CASGSSGGATEAFF. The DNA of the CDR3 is TGTGCTAGTGGATCCTCAGGGGGGGCCACTGAAGCTTTCTTT.

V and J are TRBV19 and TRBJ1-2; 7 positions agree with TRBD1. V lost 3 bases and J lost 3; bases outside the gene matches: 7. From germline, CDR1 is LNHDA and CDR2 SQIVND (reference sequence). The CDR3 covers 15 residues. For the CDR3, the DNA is TGTGCCAGTAGTATCGAGACAGGGCGAGACTATGGCTACACCTTC. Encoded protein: CASSIETGRDYGYTF.

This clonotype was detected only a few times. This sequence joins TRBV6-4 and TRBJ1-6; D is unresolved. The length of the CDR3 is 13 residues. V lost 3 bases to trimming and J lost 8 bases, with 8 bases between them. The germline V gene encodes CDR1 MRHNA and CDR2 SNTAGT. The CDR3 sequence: CASSEFVDSPLHF. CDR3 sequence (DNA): TGTGCCAGCAGTGAATTCGTGGATTCACCCCTCCACTTT.